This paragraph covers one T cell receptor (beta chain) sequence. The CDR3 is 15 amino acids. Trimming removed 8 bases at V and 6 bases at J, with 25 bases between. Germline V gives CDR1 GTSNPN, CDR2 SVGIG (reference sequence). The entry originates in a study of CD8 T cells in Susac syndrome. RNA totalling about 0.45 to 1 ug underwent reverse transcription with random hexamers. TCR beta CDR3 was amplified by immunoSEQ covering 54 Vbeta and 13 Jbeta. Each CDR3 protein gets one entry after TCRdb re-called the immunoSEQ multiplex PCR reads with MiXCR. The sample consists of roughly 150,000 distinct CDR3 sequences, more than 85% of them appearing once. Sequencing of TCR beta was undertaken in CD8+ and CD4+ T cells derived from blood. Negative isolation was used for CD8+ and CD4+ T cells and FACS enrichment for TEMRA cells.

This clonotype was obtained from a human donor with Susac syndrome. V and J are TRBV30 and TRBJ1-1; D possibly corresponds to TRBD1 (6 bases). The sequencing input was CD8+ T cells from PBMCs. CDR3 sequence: CAHRVTVGATPEAFF. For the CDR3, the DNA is TGTGCCCACAGGGTTACGGTGGGAGCAACGCCTGAAGCTTTCTTT.